This T cell receptor beta chain was sequenced for a study of T cell repertoires in cytomegalovirus infection. About the research overall: An indication of both CMV infection and matching HLA type came from public TCR beta signatures.

This clonotype came up many times. Its antigen is still unknown. General observations from the study: Frequencies of public TCR beta families were cumulated, and this identified carriers of CMV plus the relevant HLA. Predominance within the ex vivo response was attributable to HLA-C-restricted CMV-specific TCR beta clonotypes.

Each CDR3 protein gets one entry after TCRdb re-called the reads with MiXCR. Of 71,000 or so distinct CDR3 sequences listed, 20% to 25% are singletons. Germline values: CDR1 MDHEN, CDR2 SYDVKM. V lost 3 bases to trimming and J lost 8 bases, with 13 bases between them. The CDR3 spans 13 residues. This sequence originates from a human donor in good health (CMV status not recorded). Some clones in this sample may be carry-over from other donors' samples. V usage is TRBV28 and J usage is TRBJ1-2; D is uncertain. The sequenced sample was CD8+ T cells from cultured PBMCs, obtained from culture after CMV antigen stimulation. The CDR3 DNA is TGTGCCAGCAGTTTTGGCAGGACCCGGGGCTACACCTTC. Amino acid sequence: CASSFGRTRGYTF.